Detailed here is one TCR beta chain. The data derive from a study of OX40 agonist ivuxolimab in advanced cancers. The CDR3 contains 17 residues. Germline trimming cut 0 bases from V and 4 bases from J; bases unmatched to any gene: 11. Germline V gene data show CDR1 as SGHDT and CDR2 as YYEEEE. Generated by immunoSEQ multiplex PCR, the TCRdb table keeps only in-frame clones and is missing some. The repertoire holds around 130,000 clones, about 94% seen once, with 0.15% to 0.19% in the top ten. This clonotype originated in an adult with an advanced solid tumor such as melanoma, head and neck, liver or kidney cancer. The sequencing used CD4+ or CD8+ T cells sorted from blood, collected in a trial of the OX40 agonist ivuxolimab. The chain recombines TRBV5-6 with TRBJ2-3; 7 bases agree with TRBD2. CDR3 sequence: CASSLASRGEVADTQYF. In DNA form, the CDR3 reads TGTGCCAGCAGCTTGGCCTCCCGGGGGGAGGTGGCAGATACGCAGTATTTT.